The 4 T cell receptor beta chains in this list originate from one sample, sequenced in a study of T-cell reconstitution after alpha-beta-depleted transplantation in children. Unique molecular identifiers were used to barcode this TCRbeta library. Using its own MiXCR run on the PCR reads, TCRdb lists one record per CDR3 protein. The sample consists of about 610,000 distinct CDR3 sequences, over 9.5% of them appearing once. The starting material was PBMCs from the stem cell graft donor, obtained from the stem cell graft. The receptors were gathered from a human donor who donated a stem cell graft to a child with acute myeloid leukemia.

This clonotype turned up a few times. The chain couples TRBV7-9 to TRBJ2-3; the D gene is possibly TRBD2 (6 bases). Germline CDR1 SEHNR, CDR2 FQNEAQ (reference sequence). V lost 5 bases, J lost 4 bases, and 19 bases lay in between. CDR3 length: 16 residues. CDR3 loop: CASSGWDPGVPDTQYF. DNA of the CDR3: TGTGCCAGCAGCGGATGGGACCCGGGGGTCCCAGATACGCAGTATTTT.

The genes are TRBV6-1 and TRBJ1-1; 7 positions match TRBD1. The germline V gene encodes CDR1 MNHNS and CDR2 SASEGT. J gave up 2 bases and V 7 bases, and 4 bases lay outside the gene matches. The CDR3 sequence is 13 residues long. The CDR3 sequence is CASKGQINTEAFF. Here the CDR3 DNA reads TGTGCCAGCAAGGGACAGATTAACACTGAAGCTTTCTTT.

There are many counts of this clonotype. The chain combines TRBV19 with TRBJ1-1, with D unresolved. Germline CDR1 and CDR2: LNHDA and SQIVND (reference sequence). The CDR3 extends over 14 amino acids. Trimming took off 3 bases at V and 4 bases at J, with 12 bases between the two ends. The CDR3 DNA reads as TGTGCCAGTAGTATCGAGGGAGGACGCACTGAAGCTTTCTTT. It encodes CASSIEGGRTEAFF.

This clonotype occurred many times. The CDR3: CATALSGGRNNEQFF. CDR3 bases: TGTGCCACCGCCTTAAGTGGTGGCCGAAACAATGAGCAGTTCTTC. The rearrangement links TRBV3-1 to TRBJ2-1, with D unclear. Trimming shortened V by 10 bases and J by 5 bases, and 21 bases separated the two germline ends. CDR1 is LGHDT, CDR2 YNNKEL, per germline (reference sequence). The CDR3 spans 15 residues.